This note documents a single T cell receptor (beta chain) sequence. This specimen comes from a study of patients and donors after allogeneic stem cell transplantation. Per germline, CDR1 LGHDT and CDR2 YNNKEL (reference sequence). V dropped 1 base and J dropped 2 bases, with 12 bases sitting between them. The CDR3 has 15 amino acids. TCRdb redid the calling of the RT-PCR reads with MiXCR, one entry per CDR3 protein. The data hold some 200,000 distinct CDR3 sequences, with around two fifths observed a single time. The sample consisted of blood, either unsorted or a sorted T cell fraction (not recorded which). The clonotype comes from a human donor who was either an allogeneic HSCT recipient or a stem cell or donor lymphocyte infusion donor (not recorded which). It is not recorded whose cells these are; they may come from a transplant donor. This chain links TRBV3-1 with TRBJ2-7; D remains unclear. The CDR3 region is CASSQGPGIAYEQYF. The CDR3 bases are TGTGCCAGCAGCCAAGGCCCCGGAATCGCCTACGAGCAGTACTTC.